A selection of T cell receptor beta chains follows, all from one sample in a study of T cells after yellow fever vaccination. TCRdb analysed the 5' RACE reads with MiXCR anew, one entry per CDR3 protein. The sample holds around 310,000 distinct CDR3 sequences, 8% to 10% seen once. Material: PBMCs, obtained on the day of the first yellow fever vaccination. The receptors here all came from a man younger than 35 who received the YFV17D yellow fever vaccine. Each CDR3 is given with its conserved first and last residue. A D gene is named only where the DNA matches it firmly. The size entry is marked missing in some rows and otherwise reads once, few, many or a size class.

clone size	V gene	D gene	J gene	CDR3 DNA	CDR3 protein
NA	TRBV7-9	NA	TRBJ1-5	TGTGCCAGCAGCTTAGTACGGGGGTCGGTGAACCAGCCCCAGCATTTT	CASSLVRGSVNQPQHF
many	TRBV7-2	NA	TRBJ2-1	TGTGCCAGCAGCTTAGTCAGGTTCGATGAGCAGTTCTTC	CASSLVRFDEQFF
few	TRBV19	NA	TRBJ2-3	TGTGCCAGCTCAATCAGGGGGGCAGATACGCAGTATTTT	CASSIRGADTQYF
few	TRBV6-5	TRBD2	TRBJ2-2	TGTGCCAGCAGTTACATACTAGCGCGGGACACCGGGGAGCTGTTTTTT	CASSYILARDTGELFF
few	TRBV7-3	NA	TRBJ2-3	TGTGCCAGCAGCTTAGACTCCGGCGGCACAGATACGCAGTATTTT	CASSLDSGGTDTQYF
few	TRBV20-1	NA	TRBJ2-4	TGCAGTGCTAGAGGACTTTTACCTAAAGCCAAAAACATTCAGTACTTC	CSARGLLPKAKNIQYF
few	TRBV6-2/TRBV6-3	TRBD2	TRBJ2-7	TGTGCCAGCAGTACCGTAGCGGGGGGGCCTGGCGAGCAGTACTTC	CASSTVAGGPGEQYF
NA	TRBV3-1	NA	TRBJ1-1	TGTGCCAGCAGCCAAGGACGAAGGACTGAAGCTTTCTTT	CASSQGRRTEAFF
NA	TRBV6-1	TRBD2	TRBJ2-1	TGTGCCAGCAGTCCTCTAGCGGGGGGGCATCGGAATGAGCAGTTCTTC	CASSPLAGGHRNEQFF
NA	TRBV7-9	NA	TRBJ2-3	TGTGCCAGCAGCCCCCCGGTGGACGACACAGATACGCAGTATTTT	CASSPPVDDTDTQYF
NA	TRBV6-1	NA	TRBJ1-5	TGTGCCAGCAGTCTCCGGGACAACAATCAGCCCCAGCATTTT	CASSLRDNNQPQHF
NA	TRBV4-3	NA	TRBJ2-3	TGCGCCAGCAGCCAAACGGGGGGCTACTACACAGATACGCAGTATTTT	CASSQTGGYYTDTQYF
many	TRBV11-2	NA	TRBJ1-1	TGTGCCAGCAGCTTAGGCTGGTCGGCAGGCGGGGAAGCTTTCTTT	CASSLGWSAGGEAFF
many	TRBV14	TRBD2	TRBJ2-5	TGTGCCAGCAGCCTGGCCAGCGGGGGAGTGACCCAGTACTTC	CASSLASGGVTQYF
NA	TRBV6-5	NA	TRBJ2-1	TGTGCCAGCAGTTACTCGGAATCATGGACATACAATGAGCAGTTCTTC	CASSYSESWTYNEQFF
few	TRBV27	TRBD2	TRBJ2-5	TGTGCCACCACACTTAAACTAGCGGGGGGCCCCCAAGAGACCCAGTACTTC	CATTLKLAGGPQETQYF
few	TRBV6-4	TRBD2	TRBJ2-3	TGTGCCAGCAGTTACCTTAGCGGGGGCTCAGATACGCAGTATTTT	CASSYLSGGSDTQYF
NA	TRBV11-2	NA	TRBJ2-3	TGTGCCAGCAGCTCGCGACACGGAGAAGGTGATACGCAGTATTTT	CASSSRHGEGDTQYF
NA	TRBV3-1	NA	TRBJ2-5	TGTGCCAGCAGCCAAGCCGGAGTCCAAGAGACCCAGTACTTC	CASSQAGVQETQYF
NA	TRBV5-1	NA	TRBJ2-7	TGCGCCAGCAGCTTGGGCGTGACGGGAATCTTCTACGAGCAGTACTTC	CASSLGVTGIFYEQYF
few	TRBV27	TRBD2	TRBJ2-5	TGTGCCAGCACGGTGAGCGGGGCTATCCAAGAGACCCAGTACTTC	CASTVSGAIQETQYF
NA	TRBV2	NA	TRBJ1-1	TGTGCCTTCAGCCGGACAAACACTGAAGCTTTCTTT	CAFSRTNTEAFF
NA	TRBV6-2/TRBV6-3	TRBD1	TRBJ1-5	TGTGCCAGCAGTTACAACGGCGACAGGGGGTATAGCAATCAGCCCCAGCATTTT	CASSYNGDRGYSNQPQHF
NA	TRBV6-2/TRBV6-3	NA	TRBJ1-5	TGTGCCAGCAGTTACAAGGCCAATCAGCCCCAGCATTTT	CASSYKANQPQHF
NA	TRBV18	TRBD2	TRBJ2-1	TGTGCCAGCTCACCTAGCGGGGCGAGCTCCTACAATGAGCAGTTCTTC	CASSPSGASSYNEQFF
few	TRBV7-9	NA	TRBJ2-2	TGTGCCAGCAGCTTGAGGCACCCGGACACCGGGGAGCTGTTTTTT	CASSLRHPDTGELFF
many	TRBV15	NA	TRBJ2-5	TGTGCCACCAGCAGGGGCCAAGAGACCCAGTACTTC	CATSRGQETQYF
few	TRBV18	TRBD2	TRBJ2-3	TGTGCCAGCTCACCGTTCGAGCGGGGGGGCGGAGATACGCAGTATTTT	CASSPFERGGGDTQYF
many	TRBV5-1	NA	TRBJ2-7	TGCGCCAGCAGCTTGGAACGTCCAAGAGACGAGCAGTACTTC	CASSLERPRDEQYF
few	TRBV15	NA	TRBJ1-3	TGTGCCACCAGCAGAGATGGCACCTCTGGAAACACCATATATTTT	CATSRDGTSGNTIYF
few	TRBV4-3	TRBD1	TRBJ2-1	TGCGCCAGCAGCCTTACAGCCGGGACAGCTAATGAGCAGTTCTTC	CASSLTAGTANEQFF
many	TRBV4-2	NA	TRBJ2-1	TGTGCCAGCAGCCAAGCAAAGTACAATGAGCAGTTCTTC	CASSQAKYNEQFF
NA	TRBV12-3/TRBV12-4	TRBD1	TRBJ1-5	TGTGCCAGCAGTGCAGGACAGGGAAGCAATCAGCCCCAGCATTTT	CASSAGQGSNQPQHF
NA	TRBV5-1	TRBD2	TRBJ2-3	TGCGCCAGCAGCTACCAACCTAGCGGGCAGAGCACAGATACGCAGTATTTT	CASSYQPSGQSTDTQYF
many	TRBV20-1	NA	TRBJ2-7	TGCAGTGCTAAAGGGAATCGAGTAACCTACGAGCAGTACTTC	CSAKGNRVTYEQYF
few	TRBV7-2	NA	TRBJ1-2	TGTGCCAGCAGCCCCATGGGGGGGAACAGCTATGGCTACACCTTC	CASSPMGGNSYGYTF
NA	TRBV4-3	TRBD1	TRBJ2-5	TGCGCCAGCAGCCAGGCACCGGGACAGGGGATGTACCAAGAGACCCAGTACTTC	CASSQAPGQGMYQETQYF
few	TRBV6-1	TRBD2	TRBJ2-7	TGTGCCAGTAGACTAGCGGGGGGGTACGAGCAGTACTTC	CASRLAGGYEQYF
many	TRBV7-2	NA	TRBJ2-7	TGTGCCAGCAGCTTACGATACGAGCAGTACTTC	CASSLRYEQYF
NA	TRBV20-1	NA	TRBJ2-3	TGCAGTGCTAGAGGTCGACGGGGTCGCACAGATACGCAGTATTTT	CSARGRRGRTDTQYF
NA	TRBV5-1	NA	TRBJ2-3	TGCGCCAGCAGCTTTGGGGTCGCCCGCACAGATACGCAGTATTTT	CASSFGVARTDTQYF
many	TRBV10-3	TRBD2	TRBJ2-5	TGTGCCATCAGTGACGGTAGCGGGGGCCTCCGTCGGGAGACCCAGTACTTC	CAISDGSGGLRRETQYF
NA	TRBV7-2	TRBD1	TRBJ2-7	TGTGCCAGCAGTCATAGGCGACAGGGATTTAATCTCTACGAGCAGTACTTC	CASSHRRQGFNLYEQYF
few	TRBV4-1	TRBD1	TRBJ2-3	TGCGCCAGCAGCCAAGAGCCCGGGACAGGGCCCCCAGATACGCAGTATTTT	CASSQEPGTGPPDTQYF
few	TRBV9	TRBD2	TRBJ2-1	TGTGCCAGCAGCGGGACGGGCGCTAGCGGGGTATCCTACAATGAGCAGTTCTTC	CASSGTGASGVSYNEQFF
few	TRBV9	TRBD1	TRBJ1-3	TGTGCCAGCAGCCTCCCCTTCGGACAGGGTGTTGGAAACACCATATATTTT	CASSLPFGQGVGNTIYF
NA	TRBV18	NA	TRBJ1-6	TGTGCCAGCTTCGCCGGGGGTAATTCACCCCTCCACTTT	CASFAGGNSPLHF
many	TRBV20-1	TRBD2	TRBJ2-3	TGCAGTGTCGCACGGGGGGGTTGGACAGATACGCAGTATTTT	CSVARGGWTDTQYF
NA	TRBV6-2/TRBV6-3	NA	TRBJ2-2	TGTGCCATTCGGGGGCACACCGGGGAGCTGTTTTTT	CAIRGHTGELFF
few	TRBV13	TRBD1	TRBJ2-5	TGTGCCAGCAGCTTAGGGGTGCCGGGACAGGGACTGTACCAAGAGACCCAGTACTTC	CASSLGVPGQGLYQETQYF
few	TRBV6-1	TRBD1	TRBJ1-2	TGTGCCAGCAGTCCTCAGGGGGGGGCTAACTATGGCTACACCTTC	CASSPQGGANYGYTF
once	TRBV5-1	NA	TRBJ2-5	TGCGCCAGCAGGCAGGGGTTTCAGGAGACCCAGTACTTC	CASRQGFQETQYF
NA	TRBV29-1	NA	TRBJ2-1	TGCAGCGTTCAGCAGGGTGGAGGCAATGAGCAGTTCTTC	CSVQQGGGNEQFF